The rows below give T cell receptor beta chains drawn from one sample of a study of blood T cell repertoires in COVID-19. TCRdb's table, derived via immunoSEQ multiplex PCR, lists solely in-frame clones and lacks some. The sample consists of about 110,000 clones, less than 85% of them appearing once. Sequencing input: peripheral blood. The receptors stem from a woman in her sixties or seventies with acute or convalescent COVID-19. The CDR3 runs from the conserved cysteine through the conserved F or W. D genes are given only for firm matches. Where a row states a size, it is once, few, many or the class of an expanded clone; other rows omit it.

d_call	v_call	clone_size	j_call	cdr3_aa	cdr3_nt
.	TRBV12-2	.	TRBJ1-4	CASRLNRGHEKLFF	TGTGCAAGTCGCTTAAACAGGGGGCATGAAAAACTGTTTTTT
TRBD2	TRBV6-6	.	TRBJ2-7	CASETGGGAHEQYF	TGTGCCAGTGAGACGGGGGGTGGGGCCCACGAGCAGTACTTC
.	TRBV4-3	.	TRBJ1-2	CASRQNPSLANYGYTF	TGCGCCAGCAGGCAAAACCCCTCTTTAGCTAACTATGGCTACACCTTC
.	TRBV28	.	TRBJ1-1	CASSPLDWLLNTEAFF	TGTGCCAGCAGTCCCTTGGACTGGCTGTTGAACACTGAAGCTTTCTTT
.	TRBV27	.	TRBJ2-1	CASSSPGVRATSGQFF	TGTGCCAGCAGTTCCCCGGGAGTGAGGGCCACATCGGGTCAGTTCTTC
.	TRBV5-1	.	TRBJ2-2	CASSRGEGTGELFF	TGCGCCAGTTCCAGGGGAGAAGGCACCGGGGAGCTGTTTTTT
TRBD1	TRBV28	.	TRBJ1-5	CASPPGQGMSNQPQHF	TGTGCCAGCCCACCGGGACAGGGGATGAGCAATCAGCCCCAGCATTTT
TRBD1	TRBV6-1	.	TRBJ1-2	CASSTRQGAFDGYTF	TGTGCCAGCAGTACCCGACAGGGGGCCTTCGATGGCTACACCTTC
.	TRBV3-1/TRBV3-2	.	TRBJ1-1	CASSGQTDRSGAFF	TGTGCCAGCAGCGGACAAACTGACAGGTCTGGAGCTTTCTTT
.	TRBV5-8	.	TRBJ2-1	CASSFRNEQFF	TGTGCCAGCAGCTTTCGCAATGAGCAGTTCTTC
TRBD1	TRBV30	.	TRBJ1-2	CAWDPGQGAYGYTF	TGTGCCTGGGACCCGGGACAGGGGGCGTATGGCTACACCTTC
TRBD1	TRBV6-5	.	TRBJ1-5	CASSRVQGADQPQHF	TGTGCCAGCAGTCGAGTACAGGGGGCCGATCAGCCCCAGCATTTT
TRBD2	TRBV7-2	.	TRBJ2-3	CASSLALAGGTDTQYF	TGTGCCAGCAGCTTAGCTTTGGCGGGAGGTACAGATACGCAGTATTTT
.	TRBV28	.	TRBJ2-4	CASSSSQGRAKNIQYF	TGTGCCAGCAGCTCGTCACAGGGCAGAGCCAAAAACATTCAGTACTTC
TRBD2	TRBV7-2	.	TRBJ2-5	CASSLGAGGRETQYF	TGTGCCAGCAGCTTAGGCGCGGGAGGGCGAGAGACCCAGTACTTC
.	TRBV11-2	once	TRBJ1-1	CASIMITLGSTEAFF	TGTGCCAGCATAATGATTACTCTGGGGAGCACTGAAGCTTTCTTT
.	TRBV29-1	.	TRBJ2-3	CSVGKDTQYF	TGCAGCGTTGGTAAAGATACGCAGTATTTT
.	TRBV6-5	.	TRBJ1-2	CASRNQLGGYTF	TGTGCCAGCAGGAACCAACTCGGGGGCTACACCTTC
TRBD1	TRBV28	.	TRBJ1-1	CASSLWPYGQEDTEAFF	TGTGCCAGCAGTTTATGGCCCTATGGACAGGAGGACACTGAAGCTTTCTTT
.	TRBV28	.	TRBJ1-1	CASSTTGYRETEAFF	TGTGCCAGCAGTACTACAGGTTACAGGGAAACTGAAGCTTTCTTT
.	TRBV27	.	TRBJ2-6	CASSFFKGFGANVLTF	TGTGCCAGCAGTTTTTTCAAGGGGTTTGGGGCCAACGTCCTGACTTTC
.	TRBV5-8	.	TRBJ1-3	CASSFQQKFGNTIYF	TGTGCCAGCAGCTTCCAACAGAAGTTTGGAAACACCATATATTTT
.	TRBV7-9	.	TRBJ1-6	CASSLGQQNNSPLHF	TGTGCCAGCAGCTTAGGACAGCAAAATAATTCACCCCTCCACTTT
.	TRBV6-1	.	TRBJ2-7	CASSEGAYYEQYF	TGTGCCAGCAGTGAAGGGGCCTACTACGAGCAGTACTTC
.	TRBV4-2	.	TRBJ2-7	CASSQGRTYEQYF	TGTGCCAGCAGCCAGGGCCGAACCTACGAGCAGTACTTC
TRBD1	TRBV3-1/TRBV3-2	.	TRBJ2-1	CASSRNAGTAPNNEQFF	TGTGCCAGCAGCCGAAATGCCGGGACAGCCCCCAACAATGAGCAGTTCTTC
TRBD1	TRBV15	.	TRBJ1-5	CATSRAQGAWQPQHF	TGTGCCACCAGCAGAGCACAGGGGGCATGGCAGCCCCAGCATTTT
.	TRBV19	.	TRBJ1-4	CASSNMPEEKLFF	TGTGCCAGTAGTAATATGCCCGAGGAAAAACTGTTTTTT
.	TRBV18	few	TRBJ1-1	CASSPQNTEAFF	TGTGCCAGCTCACCCCAGAACACTGAAGCTTTCTTT
.	TRBV6-5	.	TRBJ1-5	CASRLTGSNQPQHF	TGTGCCAGCAGACTGACAGGTTCGAACCAGCCCCAGCATTTT
TRBD1	TRBV6-5	.	TRBJ2-3	CASRSGTGGTDTQYF	TGTGCCAGCAGATCCGGGACAGGGGGCACAGATACGCAGTATTTT
TRBD1	TRBV4-1	.	TRBJ1-5	CASSQDVGSGQGTRSNQPQHF	TGCGCCAGCAGCCAAGATGTAGGCTCGGGACAGGGTACGAGGAGCAATCAGCCCCAGCATTTT
TRBD2	TRBV2	.	TRBJ2-3	CASSAQRGSTDTQYF	TGTGCCAGCAGTGCCCAGCGGGGTAGCACAGATACGCAGTATTTT
.	TRBV19	.	TRBJ2-3	CASRGVASDTQYF	TGTGCCAGTAGAGGAGTAGCCTCAGATACGCAGTATTTT
TRBD2	TRBV19	.	TRBJ2-2	CAARPAGNTGELFF	TGTGCCGCCCGGCCAGCGGGAAACACCGGGGAGCTGTTTTTT
.	TRBV4-3	.	TRBJ1-2	CASSQDGSTDYGYTF	TGCGCCAGCAGCCAAGATGGGTCGACAGACTATGGCTACACCTTC
TRBD2	TRBV27	.	TRBJ2-2	CASSFASGITGELFF	TGTGCCAGCAGTTTTGCTAGCGGGATCACCGGGGAGCTGTTTTTT
TRBD2	TRBV20-1	.	TRBJ2-3	CSASEAGGADTQYF	TGCAGTGCTAGTGAAGCGGGGGGAGCAGATACGCAGTATTTT
.	TRBV3-1/TRBV3-2	.	TRBJ1-5	CASSQKRGPQHF	TGTGCCAGCAGCCAAAAACGGGGGCCCCAGCATTTT
.	TRBV5-6	.	TRBJ2-1	CASSLALRAQGDNEQFF	TGTGCCAGCAGCTTGGCGCTTCGCGCCCAAGGAGACAATGAGCAGTTCTTC
.	TRBV19	once	TRBJ1-1	CASSPGVNTEAFF	TGTGCCAGTAGTCCAGGGGTGAACACTGAAGCTTTCTTT